What follows describes a single TCR beta chain. These data belong to a study of blood T cell repertoires in COVID-19. Using immunoSEQ multiplex PCR, the repertoire was profiled, and TCRdb retains in-frame clones only, with some absent. The data contain approximately 140,000 clones, around 83% of them seen just once; the ten biggest clones take up approximately 8.9%. The source of this sequence is a man aged 25 to 40 with COVID-19, enrolled during active disease. Sequenced material: peripheral blood.

CDR3 sequence (DNA): TGTGCCAGCAGTGGGGCAAGGACACCCCTCCACTTT. The encoded protein is CASSGARTPLHF. The chain recombines TRBV3-1 (or the pseudogene TRBV3-2) with TRBJ1-6, with D perhaps matching TRBD1 (5 bases). Trimming left V 6 bases short and J 11 bases short, with 11 bases between. This CDR3 has 12 residues. CDR1 is LGHDT, CDR2 YNNKEL, per germline (reference sequence).